A selection of T cell receptor beta chains follows, all from one sample in a study of blood T cell repertoires in COVID-19. Generated by immunoSEQ multiplex PCR, the TCRdb table keeps only in-frame clones and is missing some. The sample carries under 200,000 clones, more than 70% recorded once. The sequencing input was peripheral blood. These receptors were taken from a man between 45 and 60 years old with active or convalescent COVID-19. CDR3s include the opening cysteine and the closing phenylalanine or tryptophan. Each record gives: J gene, D gene, V gene, CDR3 protein. D genes are given only for firm matches.

TRBJ2-2 - TRBV11-3 CASSLELYRVDTGELFF
TRBJ2-1 TRBD2 TRBV28 CASSLQGLAGGYEQFF
TRBJ2-1 - TRBV3-1/TRBV3-2 CASSQSLGRTHNEQFF
TRBJ1-1 TRBD1 TRBV5-8 CASSRGTGVGEDTEAFF
TRBJ2-1 - TRBV5-1 CASSLQGDYNEQFF
TRBJ1-5 TRBD1 TRBV28 CASSSTDRVNQPQHF
TRBJ2-3 TRBD2 TRBV7-8 CASRSGLAGGRVTSTDTQYF
TRBJ1-4 TRBD1 TRBV5-1 CASSLEGQNEKLFF
TRBJ2-3 TRBD2 TRBV5-1 CASSLTSGSTDTQYF
TRBJ1-4 - TRBV25-1 CASQRSGKGEKLFF
TRBJ1-1 TRBD1 TRBV7-9 CASSPTGGANTEAFF
TRBJ1-1 - TRBV18 CASSPRPGWVTEAFF
TRBJ1-5 - TRBV12-3/TRBV12-4 CASRTGNQPQHF
TRBJ1-1 - TRBV3-1/TRBV3-2 CASSQDRGSVNTEAFF
TRBJ2-5 TRBD2 TRBV5-1 CASSFSGRSQETQYF
TRBJ1-1 - TRBV29-1 CSVWAEGGTEAFF
TRBJ1-5 - TRBV5-8 CASSHRVAAGNQPQHF
TRBJ2-5 - TRBV19 CASSPQITLETQYF
TRBJ1-2 - TRBV9 CASSVAVRGSRGYTF
TRBJ2-7 - TRBV10-3 CAISERENYEQYF
TRBJ2-1 - TRBV19 CASSIPGSYNEQFF
TRBJ1-4 - TRBV5-6 CASSFRGMDEKLFF
TRBJ1-5 - TRBV7-2 CASSLGHGNQPQHF
TRBJ2-7 TRBD1 TRBV14 CASSLTGGFEQYF
TRBJ1-6 TRBD1 TRBV11-3 CASSLGGTGFSPLHF
TRBJ2-1 TRBD2 TRBV9 CASSAKGLANPNEQFF
TRBJ2-2 TRBD2 TRBV11-3 CASTSSGRALTGELFF
TRBJ1-1 - TRBV6-5 CASSIQGGGNTEAFF
TRBJ2-6 - TRBV4-3 CASSQGLSNVLTF
TRBJ2-7 - TRBV4-1 CASSPYPRDEQYF
TRBJ2-3 - TRBV6-1 CATDSRLVSTDTQYF
TRBJ1-2 TRBD1 TRBV7-9 CASSARTGVAYGYTF
TRBJ2-5 TRBD1 TRBV5-4 CASSLQGTETQYF
TRBJ1-1 - TRBV10-3 CAISESDKNTEAFF
TRBJ2-1 TRBD2 TRBV7-2 CASRPRLAVSSYNEQFF
TRBJ2-3 - TRBV12-5 CASGLQGPADTQYF
TRBJ2-3 - TRBV6-6 CASSYPGERDTQYF
TRBJ1-2 - TRBV9 CASSSVDGYTF
TRBJ2-7 TRBD2 TRBV11-2 CASSFTRGLASYEQYF
TRBJ1-5 TRBD1 TRBV6-6 CASTSRDRGSNQPQHF
TRBJ2-3 TRBD1 TRBV5-8 CATGGVYTDTQYF
TRBJ1-6 - TRBV6-2/TRBV6-3 CASSVDMSSSYNSPLHF
TRBJ2-1 TRBD2 TRBV7-2 CASSPTGTNVYNEQFF
TRBJ1-1 - TRBV6-5 CASRKGETYTEAFF
TRBJ2-1 - TRBV6-6 CASSYPDSDNEQFF
TRBJ2-1 - TRBV4-2 CASSQVRGHEQFF
TRBJ2-3 TRBD2 TRBV6-5 CASTAGLPSDTQYF
TRBJ1-1 - TRBV6-5 CASSYGQENTEAFF
TRBJ1-4 - TRBV7-9 CASTVVQGKLFF
TRBJ2-7 TRBD2 TRBV2 CASWRGALEQYF